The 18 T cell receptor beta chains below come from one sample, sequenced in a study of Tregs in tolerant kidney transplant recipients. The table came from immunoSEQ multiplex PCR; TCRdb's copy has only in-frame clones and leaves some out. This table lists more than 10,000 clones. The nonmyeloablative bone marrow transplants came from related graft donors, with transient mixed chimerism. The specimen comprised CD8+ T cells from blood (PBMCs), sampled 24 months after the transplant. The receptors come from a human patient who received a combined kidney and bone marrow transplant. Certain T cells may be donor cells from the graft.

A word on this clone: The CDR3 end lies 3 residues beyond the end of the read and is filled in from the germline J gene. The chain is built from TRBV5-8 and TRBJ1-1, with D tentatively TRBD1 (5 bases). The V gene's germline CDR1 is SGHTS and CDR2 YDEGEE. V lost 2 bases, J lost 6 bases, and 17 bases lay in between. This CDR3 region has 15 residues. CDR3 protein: CASSLGWKGQAEAFF. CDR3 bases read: TGTGCCAGCAGCTTAGGTTGGAAGGGGCAGGCTGAA.

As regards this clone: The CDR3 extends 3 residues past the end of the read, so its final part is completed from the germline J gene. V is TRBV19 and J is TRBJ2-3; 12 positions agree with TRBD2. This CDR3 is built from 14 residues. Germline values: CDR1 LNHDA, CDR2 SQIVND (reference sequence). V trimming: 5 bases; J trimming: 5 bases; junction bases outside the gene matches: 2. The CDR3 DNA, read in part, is TGTGCCAGTAGTGAGGGACTAGCGGGAGATACG. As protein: CASSEGLAGDT. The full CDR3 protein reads CASSEGLAGDTQYF.

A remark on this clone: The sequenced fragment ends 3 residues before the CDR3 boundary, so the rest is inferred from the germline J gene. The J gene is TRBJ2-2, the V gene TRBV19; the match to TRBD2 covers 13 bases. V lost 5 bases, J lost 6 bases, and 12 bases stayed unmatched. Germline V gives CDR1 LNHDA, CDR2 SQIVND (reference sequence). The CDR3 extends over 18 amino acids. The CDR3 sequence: CASSASLWTSGSSGELFF. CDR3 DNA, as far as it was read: TGTGCCAGTAGTGCATCGTTGTGGACTAGCGGGAGTTCCGGGGAG.

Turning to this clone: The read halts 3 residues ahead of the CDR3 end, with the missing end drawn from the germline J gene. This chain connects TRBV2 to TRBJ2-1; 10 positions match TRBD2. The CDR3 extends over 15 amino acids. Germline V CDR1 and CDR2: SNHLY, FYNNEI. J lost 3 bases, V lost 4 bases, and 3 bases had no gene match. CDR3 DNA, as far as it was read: TGTGCCAGCAGTGGGACTAGCGGAGACTACAATGAG. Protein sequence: CASSGTSGDYNE. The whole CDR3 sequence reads CASSGTSGDYNEQFF.

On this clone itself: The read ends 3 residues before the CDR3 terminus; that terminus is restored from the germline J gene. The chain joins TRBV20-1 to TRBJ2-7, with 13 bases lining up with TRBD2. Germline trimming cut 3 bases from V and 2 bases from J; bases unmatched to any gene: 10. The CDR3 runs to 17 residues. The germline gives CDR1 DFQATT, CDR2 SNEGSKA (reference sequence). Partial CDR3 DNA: TGCAGTGCTAGTCCTCCAGGACTAGCGGGAGAAGCCTACGAG. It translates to CSASPPGLAGEAYE. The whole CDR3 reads CSASPPGLAGEAYEQYF.

This CDR3 reads CASSIYSDFYEQYF. CDR3 bases read: TGTGCCAGTAGTATTTACTCCGACTTCTACGAG. This chain links TRBV19 with TRBJ2-7; D not resolved. The sequenced fragment ends 3 residues before the CDR3 boundary, so the rest is inferred from the germline J gene. The CDR3 is made up of 14 amino acids. CDR1 is LNHDA and CDR2 is SQIVND in the germline V gene (reference sequence). Trimming removed 3 bases at V and 3 bases at J, with 12 bases between.

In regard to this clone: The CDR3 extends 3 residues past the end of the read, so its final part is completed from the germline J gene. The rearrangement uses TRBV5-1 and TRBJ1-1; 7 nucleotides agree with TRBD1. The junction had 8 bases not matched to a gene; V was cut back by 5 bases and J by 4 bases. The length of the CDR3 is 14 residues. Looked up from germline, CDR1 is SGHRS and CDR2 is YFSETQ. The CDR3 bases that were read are TGCGCCAGCAGGGGGGAGGGGGCGAGCACTGAA. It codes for CASRGEGASTE. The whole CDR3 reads CASRGEGASTEAFF. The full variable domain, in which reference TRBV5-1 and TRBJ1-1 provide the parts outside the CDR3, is KAGVTQTPRYLIKTRGQQVTLSCSPISGHRSVSWYQQTPGQGLQFLFEYFSETQRNKGNFPGRFSGRQFSNSRSEMNVSTLELGDSALYLCASRGEGASTEAFFGQGTRLTVV.

CDR3 DNA, as far as it was read: TGTGCCAGCAGCTTAGGACTAGGGGACTACGAG. Its protein is CASSLGLGDYE. The whole CDR3 protein is CASSLGLGDYEQYF. The J gene is TRBJ2-7, the V gene TRBV7-3; 7 nucleotides align to TRBD2. The CDR3 end falls 3 residues outside the read, so it is completed with the germline J gene. The CDR3 length is 14 residues. Germline-derived CDR1 and CDR2 are SGHTA and FQGTGA. V dropped 2 bases and J dropped 3; count of bases not matched to a gene: 4.

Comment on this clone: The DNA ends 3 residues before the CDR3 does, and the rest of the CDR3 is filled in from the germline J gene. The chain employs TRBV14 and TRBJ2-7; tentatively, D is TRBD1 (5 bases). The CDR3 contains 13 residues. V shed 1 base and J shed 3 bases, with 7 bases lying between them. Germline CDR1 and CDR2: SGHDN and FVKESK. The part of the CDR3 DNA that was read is TGTGCCAGCAGCCAAGTTGACAGCTACGAG. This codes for CASSQVDSYE. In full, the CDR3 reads CASSQVDSYEQYF.

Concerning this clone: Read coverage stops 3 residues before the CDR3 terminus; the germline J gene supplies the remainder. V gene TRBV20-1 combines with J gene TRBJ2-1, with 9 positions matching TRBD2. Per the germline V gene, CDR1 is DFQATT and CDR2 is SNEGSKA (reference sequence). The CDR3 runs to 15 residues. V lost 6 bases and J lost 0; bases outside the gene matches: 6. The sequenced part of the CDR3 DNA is TGCAGTGCGCGAGGAGCGGGAGGCTCCTACAATGAG. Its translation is CSARGAGGSYNE. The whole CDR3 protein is CSARGAGGSYNEQFF.

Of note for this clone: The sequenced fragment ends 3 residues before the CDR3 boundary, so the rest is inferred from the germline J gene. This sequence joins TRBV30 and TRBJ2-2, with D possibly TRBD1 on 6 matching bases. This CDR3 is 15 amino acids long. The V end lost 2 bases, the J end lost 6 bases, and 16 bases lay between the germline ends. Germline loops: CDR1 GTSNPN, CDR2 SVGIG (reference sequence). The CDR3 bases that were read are TGTGCCTGGAGTCCTGGGACAAGTCCGGCCGGGGAG. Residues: CAWSPGTSPAGE. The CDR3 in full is CAWSPGTSPAGELFF.

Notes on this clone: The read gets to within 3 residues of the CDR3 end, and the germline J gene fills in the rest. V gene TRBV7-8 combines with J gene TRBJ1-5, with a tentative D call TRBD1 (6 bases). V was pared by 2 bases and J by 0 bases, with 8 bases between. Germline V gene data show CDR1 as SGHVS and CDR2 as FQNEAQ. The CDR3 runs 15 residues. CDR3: CASSLWTDSNQPQHF. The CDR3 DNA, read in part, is TGTGCCAGCAGCTTATGGACAGATAGCAATCAGCCC.

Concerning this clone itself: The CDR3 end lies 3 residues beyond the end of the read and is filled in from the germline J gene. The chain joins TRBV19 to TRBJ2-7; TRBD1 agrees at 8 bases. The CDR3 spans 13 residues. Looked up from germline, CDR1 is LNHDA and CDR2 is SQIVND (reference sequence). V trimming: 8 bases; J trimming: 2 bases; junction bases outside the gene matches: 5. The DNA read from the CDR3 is TGTGCCAGTGCGACAGGGGCCACCTACGAG. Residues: CASATGATYE. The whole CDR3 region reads CASATGATYEQYF.

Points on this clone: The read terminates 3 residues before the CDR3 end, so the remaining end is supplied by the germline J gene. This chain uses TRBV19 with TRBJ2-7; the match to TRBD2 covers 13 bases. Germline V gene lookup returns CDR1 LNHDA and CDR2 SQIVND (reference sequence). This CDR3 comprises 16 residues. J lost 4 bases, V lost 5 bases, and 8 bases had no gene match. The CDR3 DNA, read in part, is TGTGCCAGTAGTGAAGGACTAGCGGGAGTGGAGTACGAG. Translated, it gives CASSEGLAGVEYE. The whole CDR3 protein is CASSEGLAGVEYEQYF.

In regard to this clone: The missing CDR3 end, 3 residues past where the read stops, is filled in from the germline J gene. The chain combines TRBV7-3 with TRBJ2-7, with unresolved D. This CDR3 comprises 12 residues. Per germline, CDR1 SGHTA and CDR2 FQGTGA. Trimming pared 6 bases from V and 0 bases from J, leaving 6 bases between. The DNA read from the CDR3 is TGTGCCAGCAGGCAGAGCTCCTACGAG. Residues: CASRQSSYE. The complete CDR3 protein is CASRQSSYEQYF.

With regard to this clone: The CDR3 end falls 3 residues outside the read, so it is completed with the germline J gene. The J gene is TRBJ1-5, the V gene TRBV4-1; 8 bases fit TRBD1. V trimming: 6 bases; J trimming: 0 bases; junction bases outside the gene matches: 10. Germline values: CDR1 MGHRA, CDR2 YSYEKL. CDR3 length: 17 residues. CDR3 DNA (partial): TGCGCCAGCAGTAACGGACAGGGAGGTGTTAGCAATCAGCCC. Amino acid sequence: CASSNGQGGVSNQP. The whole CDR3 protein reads CASSNGQGGVSNQPQHF.

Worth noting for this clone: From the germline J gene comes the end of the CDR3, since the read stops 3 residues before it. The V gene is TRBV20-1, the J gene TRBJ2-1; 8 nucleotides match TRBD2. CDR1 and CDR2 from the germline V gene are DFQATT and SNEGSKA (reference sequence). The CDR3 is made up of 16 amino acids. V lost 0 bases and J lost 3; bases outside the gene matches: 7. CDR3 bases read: TGCAGTGCTAGAGACCCAGCGGGAGCTTACTACAATGAG. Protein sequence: CSARDPAGAYYNE. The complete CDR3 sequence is CSARDPAGAYYNEQFF.

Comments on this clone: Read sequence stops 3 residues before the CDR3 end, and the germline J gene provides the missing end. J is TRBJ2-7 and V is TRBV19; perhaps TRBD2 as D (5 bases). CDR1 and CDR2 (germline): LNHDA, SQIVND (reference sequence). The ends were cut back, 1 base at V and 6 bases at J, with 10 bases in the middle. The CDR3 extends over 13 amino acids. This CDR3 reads CASSIGTAAEQYF. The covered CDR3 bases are TGTGCCAGTAGTATAGGCACAGCGGCCGAG.